These 30 T cell receptor beta chains were sequenced from one sample in a study of neurological immune-mediated disorders. One entry per CDR3 protein results from TCRdb running MiXCR on the 5' RACE reads. The sample consists of fewer than 20,000 distinct CDR3 sequences, about 10% of them appearing once. The sample consisted of CD8+ T cells from blood. The receptors come from a woman between 50 and 59 years old in good health.

This clonotype was observed many times. The genes are TRBV11-1 and TRBJ2-1; D not resolved. The CDR3 runs to 13 residues. Germline assignment: CDR1 SGHAT and CDR2 FQDESV (reference sequence). The germline V and J ends were trimmed by 4 bases and 11 bases, with 15 bases remaining between them. This chain's CDR3 is CASSSKPDGKQFF. The CDR3 DNA sequence: TGTGCCAGCAGCTCCAAACCGGACGGCAAGCAGTTCTTC.

The sample holds many counts of this clonotype. CDR3 sequence: CASSAWQGSTDTQYF. CDR3 nucleotide sequence: TGTGCCAGCAGTGCTTGGCAGGGAAGCACAGATACGCAGTATTTT. The V and J genes are TRBV25-1 and TRBJ2-3; D is perhaps TRBD1 (5 bases). Trimming left V 4 bases short and J 0 bases short, with 11 bases between. The CDR3 loop spans 15 amino acids. Germline loops: CDR1 MGHDK, CDR2 SYGVNS.

This clonotype was seen at least ten times. This chain links TRBV28 with TRBJ1-2; 7 bases line up with TRBD1. CDR1 is MDHEN and CDR2 is SYDVKM in the germline V gene. The CDR3 is made up of 14 amino acids. J gave up 7 bases and V 3 bases, and 8 bases lay outside the gene matches. CDR3 nucleotides: TGTGCCAGCAGTTTGGTCGGGACAGCGGGTGGCTACACCTTC. Protein product: CASSLVGTAGGYTF.

J is TRBJ2-5 and V is TRBV15; D is uncertain. Germline CDR1 LNHNV, CDR2 YYDKDF (reference sequence). This CDR3 comprises 11 residues. Trimming cost V 7 bases and J 5 bases, with 8 bases left between them. This CDR3 is CATTEWETQYF. The CDR3 bases are TGTGCCACCACCGAATGGGAGACCCAGTACTTC.

This clonotype was recorded many times. The chain employs TRBV20-1 and TRBJ2-1; possibly TRBD1 or TRBD2 for D (6 bases each). Trimming left V 4 bases short and J 6 bases short, with 19 bases between. The CDR3 is 15 residues long. Germline V gene data show CDR1 as DFQATT and CDR2 as SNEGSKA (reference sequence). The CDR3 is CSAKGDFGLSNEQFF. The CDR3 region has the DNA TGCAGTGCTAAGGGGGACTTTGGGTTAAGCAATGAGCAGTTCTTC.

V gene TRBV3-1 combines with J gene TRBJ2-6; 9 nucleotides align to TRBD1. The CDR3 covers 20 residues. Trimming took 10 bases from V and 0 from J; bases not matched to a gene: 19. In germline, CDR1 is LGHDT, CDR2 YNNKEL (reference sequence). CDR3 nucleotide sequence: TGTGCCAACAATAAGGAGGCCGGGACAGGGTGTCTCTCTGGGGCCAACGTCCTGACTTTC. This translates into CANNKEAGTGCLSGANVLTF.

This clonotype was recorded a few times. The CDR3 DNA reads TGCAGTGCTGCCTCTTACAATGAGCAGTTCTTC. This codes for CSAASYNEQFF. This chain joins TRBV20-1 and TRBJ2-1; no reliable D call. V lost 5 bases and J 4 bases, leaving 6 bases between the germline ends. The CDR3 spans 11 residues. Germline values: CDR1 DFQATT, CDR2 SNEGSKA (reference sequence).

The sample holds a few counts of this clonotype. The rearrangement links TRBV2 to TRBJ1-4, with a tentative D call TRBD1 (5 bases). The CDR3 is made up of 14 amino acids. Germline V gene sequence: CDR1 SNHLY, CDR2 FYNNEI. The V gene lost 7 bases and the J gene lost 5 bases, with 14 bases spanning the gap. CDR3 nucleotide sequence: TGTGCCAGCACTCAGGGAAATGGAAATGAAAAACTGTTTTTT. This encodes CASTQGNGNEKLFF.

This clonotype was observed at least ten times. This chain uses TRBV10-3 with TRBJ2-3, with 10 bases fitting TRBD1. Trimming cost V 10 bases and J 1 base; bases outside gene matches: 8. Germline CDR1 reads ENHRY; CDR2 reads SYGVKD. This CDR3 has 15 amino acids. CDR3 amino acids: CATQTGTGGTDTQYF. CDR3 DNA sequence: TGTGCCACCCAAACCGGGACAGGGGGCACAGATACGCAGTATTTT.

This clonotype is medium-sized within its sample. The chain combines TRBV11-2 with TRBJ2-1, with 7 bases lining up with TRBD2. The length of the CDR3 is 15 residues. J lost 5 bases, V lost 5 bases, and 9 bases had no gene match. The germline V gene has CDR1 SGHAT and CDR2 FQNNGV. CDR3 DNA sequence: TGTGCCAGCAGCCACGCCGGGACTAACAACAATGAGCAGTTCTTC. As protein: CASSHAGTNNNEQFF.

This clonotype rates as medium-sized (0.01 to 0.1%). V gene TRBV20-1 combines with J gene TRBJ2-7, with D tentatively TRBD2 (8 bases). The germline CDR1 and CDR2 sequences are DFQATT and SNEGSKA (reference sequence). This CDR3 comprises 17 residues. Trimming removed 4 bases at V and 2 bases at J, with 24 bases between. CDR3 protein: CSATDEEGGGTAYEQYF. The DNA of the CDR3 is TGCAGTGCTACAGATGAGGAGGGCGGGGGGACAGCCTACGAGCAGTACTTC.

The rearrangement joins TRBV7-9 to TRBJ2-1; D uncertain. With 2 bases removed from V and 3 bases from J, the gap between germline ends came to 11 bases. CDR1 SEHNR and CDR2 FQNEAQ come from the germline V gene (reference sequence). This CDR3 is built from 15 residues. The CDR3 region has the DNA TGTGCCAGCAGCTTATACAGAGCAAACTACAATGAGCAGTTCTTC. Its protein is CASSLYRANYNEQFF.

The chain has TRBV3-1 and TRBJ1-5, with D perhaps TRBD1 (5 bases). V lost 4 bases, J lost 3 bases, and 13 bases lay in between. Germline loops: CDR1 LGHDT, CDR2 YNNKEL (reference sequence). The CDR3 covers 15 residues. CDR3 protein: CASSPWSGHNQPQHF. The CDR3 coding sequence is TGTGCCAGCAGCCCTTGGTCAGGGCACAATCAGCCCCAGCATTTT.

This clonotype was found many times. The V call is TRBV6-5, the J call TRBJ1-3, with TRBD1 matching 7 bases. This CDR3 comprises 19 residues. Germline CDR1 and CDR2: MNHEY and SVGAGI. Germline trimming cut 10 bases from V and 0 bases from J; bases unmatched to any gene: 21. The CDR3 region has the DNA TGTGCCACCAGATCCGGGACAGCCTGGGAAGGGAGCTCTGGAAACACCATATATTTT. It translates to CATRSGTAWEGSSGNTIYF.

The sample holds many counts of this clonotype. The rearrangement joins TRBV7-6 to TRBJ2-1; D may correspond to TRBD1 or TRBD2 (6 bases each). This CDR3 region has 16 residues. The V gene lost 9 bases and the J gene lost 4 bases, with 22 bases spanning the gap. Germline assignment: CDR1 SGHVS and CDR2 FNYEAQ. CDR3 nucleotides: TGTGCCAGTGGTGGCGCCCAAGGGGGGCTGTACAATGAGCAGTTCTTC. This codes for CASGGAQGGLYNEQFF. The full variable domain, in which reference TRBV7-6 and TRBJ2-1 provide the parts outside the CDR3, is GAGVSQSPRYKVTKRGQDVALRCDPISGHVSLYWYRQALGQGPEFLTYFNYEAQQDKSGLPNDRFSAERPEGSISTLTIQRTEQRDSAMYRCASGGAQGGLYNEQFFGPGTRLTVL.

This clonotype was seen at least ten times. V is TRBV28 and J is TRBJ1-5, with D perhaps TRBD1 (5 bases). V was cut by 7 bases and J by 7 bases, with 14 bases left in between. This CDR3 is 13 amino acids long. Germline V lookup: CDR1 MDHEN, CDR2 SYDVKM. In DNA form, the CDR3 reads TGTGCCAGCACGCTGGGGGGAGGGCAGCCCCAGCATTTT. It codes for CASTLGGGQPQHF.

This clonotype qualifies as medium-sized. V is TRBV5-5 and J is TRBJ1-5, with D perhaps TRBD1 (5 bases). Trimming took 5 bases from V and 0 from J, leaving 12 bases between them. The CDR3 extends over 15 amino acids. Germline V gene sequence: CDR1 SGHKS, CDR2 YYEKEE (reference sequence). The CDR3 DNA is TGTGCCAGCAGGACCGGGACGGATAGCAATCAGCCCCAGCATTTT. Its translation: CASRTGTDSNQPQHF.

This clonotype was recorded many times. This chain joins TRBV27 and TRBJ2-2; the D call may be TRBD1 or TRBD2 (6 bases each). V lost 5 bases to trimming and J lost 4 bases, with 14 bases between them. The germline gives CDR1 MNHEY, CDR2 SMNVEV (reference sequence). The CDR3 covers 15 residues. In DNA, the CDR3 is TGTGCCAGCAGTAAACTAGGGGGAGGCACCGGGGAGCTGTTTTTT. This encodes CASSKLGGGTGELFF.

This clonotype was seen many times. The rearrangement links TRBV20-1 to TRBJ2-1, with D possibly called TRBD1 or TRBD2 (5 bases each). The germline gives CDR1 DFQATT, CDR2 SNEGSKA (reference sequence). Deletions cut 7 bases from V and 3 bases from J, with 10 bases between. The CDR3 loop spans 12 amino acids. CDR3 DNA: TGCAGTGGGGGACCTAACTACAATGAGCAGTTCTTC. Translated: CSGGPNYNEQFF.

This chain joins TRBV5-6 and TRBJ2-2; 7 bases align to TRBD1. The CDR3 is 14 residues long. Trimming at V came to 5 bases and at J to 3 bases, leaving 4 bases not matched to a gene. The germline gives CDR1 SGHDT, CDR2 YYEEEE. For the CDR3, the DNA is TGTGCCAGCAGGAGGGACAGATACACCGGGGAGCTGTTTTTT. It translates to CASRRDRYTGELFF.

In its sample, this clonotype was seen many times. CDR3 protein: CASSSLGVDTQYF. CDR3 bases: TGTGCCAGCAGCTCCCTCGGGGTAGATACGCAGTATTTT. This chain links TRBV7-2 with TRBJ2-3; TRBD2 is a possible D gene (5 bases). The V and J ends lost 4 bases and 5 bases respectively, with 10 bases between them. Germline V gene lookup returns CDR1 SGHTA and CDR2 FQGNSA. The CDR3 covers 13 residues.

This clonotype came up many times. This chain joins TRBV7-9 and TRBJ1-2, with D possibly TRBD1 on 6 matching bases. Germline CDR1 is SEHNR and CDR2 is FQNEAQ (reference sequence). The V and J ends lost 1 base and 4 bases respectively, with 7 bases between them. CDR3 length: 13 amino acids. CDR3 region: CASSLEGGYGYTF. CDR3 coding DNA: TGTGCCAGCAGCTTAGAAGGGGGCTATGGCTACACCTTC.

This clonotype was seen repeatedly, ten times or more. V and J are TRBV28 and TRBJ2-5, with 12 bases lining up with TRBD2. The CDR3 contains 15 residues. From germline, CDR1 is MDHEN and CDR2 SYDVKM. V dropped 6 bases and J dropped 5; count of bases not matched to a gene: 7. CDR3 in amino acids: CASSPSGGATETQYF. The CDR3 DNA sequence: TGTGCCAGCAGCCCTAGCGGGGGGGCCACGGAGACCCAGTACTTC.

This clonotype showed up just a few times. V and J are TRBV2 and TRBJ2-1; TRBD1 is a possible D gene (6 bases). V lost 1 base to trimming and J lost 8 bases, with 12 bases between them. CDR1 and CDR2 from the germline V gene are SNHLY and FYNNEI. The CDR3 length is 14 residues. The DNA for the CDR3 is TGTGCCAGCAGTGAAGACAGGGTGAAGGATGAGCAGTTCTTC. Translating gives CASSEDRVKDEQFF.

This clonotype showed up many times. The rearrangement links TRBV11-2 to TRBJ2-7; 9 bases agree with TRBD1. Germline lookup yields CDR1 SGHAT and CDR2 FQNNGV. There are 15 residues in the CDR3. Trimming cost V 6 bases and J 3 bases; bases outside gene matches: 9. Written as DNA, the CDR3 is TGTGCCAGCAGTTCGACCGGGACAGGGTACTACGAGCAGTACTTC. This encodes CASSSTGTGYYEQYF. The full variable domain, rest sourced from reference TRBV11-2 and TRBJ2-7, is EAGVAQSPRYKIIEKRQSVAFWCNPISGHATLYWYQQILGQGPKLLIQFQNNGVVDDSQLPKDRFSAERLKGVDSTLKIQPAKLEDSAVYLCASSSTGTGYYEQYFGPGTRLTVT.

The sample holds many counts of this clonotype. This rearrangement joins TRBV27 to TRBJ2-7, with 9 bases aligning to TRBD1. The length of the CDR3 is 14 residues. CDR1 and CDR2 from the germline V gene are MNHEY and SMNVEV (reference sequence). With V trimmed by 6 bases and J by 3 bases, 6 bases remained unmatched. The CDR3 nucleotides are TGTGCCAGCAGCGGGACAGGGAGTCTCTACGAGCAGTACTTC. Translated: CASSGTGSLYEQYF.

This clonotype was seen many times. The chain uses TRBV4-3 and TRBJ1-1, with a weak D call TRBD1 (5 bases). There are 14 residues in the CDR3. Germline CDR1 and CDR2: LGHNA and YSLEER. V was shortened by 1 base and J by 11 bases, with 17 bases between the two germline ends. The DNA of the CDR3 is TGCGCCAGCAGCCAAGGGATGGTCGGGGACGAGGCTTTCTTT. Amino acids: CASSQGMVGDEAFF.

This clonotype has at least ten counts. The chain uses TRBV30 and TRBJ2-1; D remains unclear. Trimming removed 3 bases at V and 0 bases at J, with 6 bases between. The CDR3 runs 13 residues. Germline-derived CDR1 and CDR2 are GTSNPN and SVGIG (reference sequence). CDR3 region: CAWRTASYNEQFF. The DNA of the CDR3 is TGTGCCTGGAGGACGGCCTCCTACAATGAGCAGTTCTTC.

This clonotype has a count of ten or more. V is TRBV20-1 and J is TRBJ2-3; unclear D gene. Germline V gives CDR1 DFQATT, CDR2 SNEGSKA (reference sequence). V lost 7 bases to trimming and J lost 2 bases, with 13 bases between them. This CDR3 has 13 residues. This CDR3 reads CSVEATFTDTQYF. CDR3 DNA: TGCAGTGTAGAGGCCACCTTCACAGATACGCAGTATTTT.

This clonotype showed up many times. The chain couples TRBV27 to TRBJ2-5, with D tentatively TRBD1 or TRBD2 (6 bases each). Per germline, CDR1 MNHEY and CDR2 SMNVEV (reference sequence). The CDR3 runs to 14 residues. V was clipped by 3 bases and J by 2 bases, with 10 bases between them. Here the CDR3 DNA reads TGTGCCAGCAGTTTCTGGGGGGCTCAAGAGACCCAGTACTTC. Its protein is CASSFWGAQETQYF.